This T cell receptor beta chain was sequenced during a study of T cells after posttransplantation cyclophosphamide. TCRdb's copy holds only in-frame clones and misses some; the assay was immunoSEQ multiplex PCR. The sample has approximately 16,000 clones, around 87% seen once; the top ten hold less than 4%. The length of the CDR3 is 15 residues. Findings of the study overall: After PTCy, TRB diversity resembled that of CNI/methotrexate controls.

Methotrexate plus calcineurin inhibitor accompanied controls' myeloablative marrow transplants; sampling was 1 year later. About this clone: Its target is not known.

The source of this sequence is a male patient aged 45-60 years who received an allogeneic stem cell transplant from an unrelated donor, was CMV-positive, and had chronic GVHD only. The T cells may partly be graft donor cells. The sample was PBMCs, taken after an allogeneic stem cell transplant with a calcineurin inhibitor and methotrexate. V and J are TRBV12-2 and TRBJ2-3; TRBD1 was called by the table and not checked on the DNA. TRBV12-2 is a pseudogene segment. Written as DNA, the CDR3 is TGTGCAAGTCGCTTAGGCGAAGGGGTGACAGATACGCAGTATTTT. Translating it yields CASRLGEGVTDTQYF.